The text below deals with one T cell receptor (beta chain). This clonotype has a count of ten or more. This clone's antigen is unknown. Per-base quality was not reported, and no clone a single base away is much larger than it. This sample is drawn from a study of neurological immune-mediated disorders (dated by TCRdb to between 2018 and 2021). Study-wide context: Among the approximately 35 multiple sclerosis patients, relapsing-remitting MS accounted for around 30 and secondary progressive MS accounted for 3. Peripheral blood TCR-beta repertoires from patients with HTLV-I-associated myelopathy (HAM/TSP), patients with multiple sclerosis, and healthy controls were compared in the study using UMI-based sequencing. The approximately 110 TCR-beta libraries included longitudinal samples, technical triplicates and paired sorted CD4+ and CD8+ T-cell subsets alongside PBMC samples. Each longitudinal HAM/TSP and healthy donor was sampled at 3 time-points spaced at about 3-45 month intervals. Of the approximately 68 subjects in the cohort, about 14 were HAM/TSP patients, about 34 were multiple sclerosis patients, and 20 were healthy controls.

cDNA was synthesized by template-switch 5'RACE using a primer carrying a 10-nucleotide random unique molecular identifier by which each TCR transcript was tagged. Over 200 million TCR-beta sequences, covering 15-18 subjects, were produced in each sequencing run. The RNeasy kit was used to extract total RNA. Using the KAPA Real-time Library Amplification kit, TCR-beta VDJ regions were amplified with primers for the TCR constant region and the 5'RACE anchor. A first PCR added sample indexes and Illumina adaptors, and a second PCR then raised library yield. After Ampure bead purification, the TCR product of roughly 650 bp was size-selected on a 2% E-gel SizeSelection system. Library quality was checked on a Bioanalyzer, concentration was measured with Qubit, and libraries were quantified with the Kapa Library Quantification kit before pooling. An Illumina HiSeq 2500 sequenced the libraries paired-end 2 x 150 bp. To increase sequence diversity, roughly 24-31% phiX was spiked into each library pool. Per the original workflow: The quality-filtered reads were processed with the UMI-based MiGEC pipeline, whose error correction step removed more than 75% of the raw TCR sequences. IMGT germline references were used for alignment of VDJ genes, and clonotypes were defined by a unique CDR3 amino acid sequence together with V-J genes. Clonal expansion, Shannon diversity and CDR3 relatedness were evaluated with VDJtools (CalcPairwiseDistances, ClusterSamples), while phylogenetic trees were built in CLCbio workbench. Expanded clones were defined as having at least 8 unique UMIs, based on coefficient-of-variation modelling across technical triplicates. The raw public reads went through TCRdb reprocessing: fastp at Q25, MiXCR clone calling, in-frame beta chains kept. For every CDR3 protein sequence, its rows merge into one entry that carries the most common genes and DNA. The authors' filters were not applied to this entry. Counted in this sample were tens of thousands of distinct CDR3 sequences; 4.3% of them appeared once. The top ten constitute 5.7% of the sample.

Explained via the paper, the time point label denotes: longitudinal time-point 3. For the unsorted PBMC libraries, 2 million PBMCs were stored in RNAlater at -80 degrees C until RNA extraction and were used to generate the libraries. Multiple sclerosis patients were enrolled in a US clinical protocol evaluating disease progression by magnetic resonance imaging. Peripheral blood was subjected to Ficoll-Hypaque density gradient centrifugation to isolate PBMCs, which were then cryopreserved in liquid nitrogen. Overall study results and their limits: In a phylogenetic analysis, the repertoires of 18 out of 34 MS patients fell into a single cluster of related CDR3 sequences, pointing to a possible signature at the repertoire level. The MS cluster was not associated with any clinical or MRI features, and the authors stated that larger cohorts are needed. Expanded clones from different subjects shared no identical CDR3 amino acid sequences, which suggests that TCR-beta repertoires were private in all groups. TCR clonal expansion was highest in HAM/TSP patients and lowest in MS patients, with MS patients falling below even healthy controls.

Trimming takes 4 bases from V and 7 bases from J, and the germline ends sit 7 bases apart. For CDR1 and CDR2, the germline V gene lists SGHTA and FQGNSA. Reading from cysteine to phenylalanine, the CDR3 counts 11 amino acids. Only CDR3 DNA is held: 33 bases, read in frame from base 1. The specimen sequenced was PBMCs. The TCR sequence derives from a woman aged 55-69 years with multiple sclerosis. In this chain, TRBV7-2 is recombined with TRBJ1-1, with no confidently assigned D gene. The nucleotides read TGTGCCAGCAGCTCGCAACTTGAAGCTTTCTTT. Translated, it reads CASSSQLEAFF.